This T cell receptor (beta chain) was observed in a study of PD-L1 blockade in urothelial cancer (dated by TCRdb to 2017 to 2019). Regarding the study in general: All patients started therapy at some point between 2014 and 2016 and received atezolizumab 1,200 mg intravenously every 3 weeks. Blood samples were analyzed at 3 weeks after treatment start (second dose) and at 6 weeks after treatment start. Blood samples yielded a median of roughly 150,000 T cells and more than 80,000 unique TCRs, with median clonality around 0.084. Pretreatment blood TCR-seq was available for about 27 patients, at least one posttreatment blood collection was obtained for around 25 patients, and tumor TCR-seq was available for around 25 patients. Under 10 patients achieved durable clinical benefit and fewer than 25 did not. TCR sequencing covered pretreatment tumor samples and matched, serially collected peripheral blood taken before and after atezolizumab treatment. Twenty-five of 29 patients were males with bladder-origin urothelial cancer, and about 65% of the 29 reported a prior smoking history. The study was an exploratory multi-omic analysis of somatic, immune and clinical correlates of response to PD-L1 blockade with atezolizumab in urothelial cancer. Whole exome sequencing and RNA sequencing of pretreatment tumors were performed alongside TCR sequencing in the same patients. Patients had an ECOG performance status of 0 or 1 and had received between 0 and 3 prior chemotherapy regimens. Durable clinical benefit was defined as progression-free survival longer than 6 months, and TCR features were also tested against progression-free and overall survival. Here is what the overall study found, with its caveats: At 3 weeks after the start of treatment, tumor-associated TCR clones in peripheral blood had expanded more in patients with durable benefit (n ≈ 22, p = 0.022). Because the sample size was small (n ≈ 29) and many of the analyses were exploratory, the results are meant to be hypothesis-generating. Improved progression-free and overall survival was found to be associated with pretreatment peripheral blood TCR clonality below the median.

The cohort comprised around 30 patients with locally advanced or metastatic urothelial carcinoma treated at Memorial Sloan Kettering on a trial protocol. Peripheral blood mononuclear cells were collected from each patient pretreatment and during treatment, giving between 1 and 8 total time points per patient. The Qiagen DNeasy Blood extraction kit was used to purify genomic DNA from total PBMCs and from tumor samples. PBMCs were collected pretreatment and during treatment, and were isolated and stored as previously described. Synthetic TCR analog templates were spiked into each PCR to estimate absolute template abundance from read counts. Using the immunoSEQ assay, TCRbeta CDR3 regions were amplified from genomic DNA with bias-controlled V and J gene primers. Rearranged TCRbeta segments were sequenced at approximately 20X coverage. The published analysis was carried out like this. Sequencing errors were corrected by clustering, and CDR3s were annotated against IMGT so that V, D and J genes could be assigned. Downstream analyses used only productive TCRbeta rearrangements and left out out-of-frame or stop-codon sequences. Clonality was computed as one minus Shannon entropy normalized by the log of the number of unique productive sequences. Clones differing between time points or between blood and tumor were identified using Fisher's exact test with Benjamini-Hochberg correction, with an adjusted p below 0.01 applied as the threshold. Here the immuneACCESS table is served through TCRdb, limited to in-frame sequences with V and J called. Missing clones are a known gap in these copies; in checked studies unresolved V genes cover under half, and the rest lacks a known reason. The D gene and trimming were derived from the DNA, and the V and J assignments and clone size from that table. The sample has tens of thousands of clones on record, 75% to 90% of them singletons. In total, the top ten clones hold 1.5% to 2.5% of the sample.

Comments on this clone: Its antigen has not been determined. No per-base quality is available; no much larger clone lies one base away.

Trimming removed 5 bases from V and 7 bases from J, leaving 15 bases between the germline ends. CDR1 LNHNV and CDR2 YYDKDF were looked up in the germline V gene (reference sequence). The CDR3 has 14 amino acids, counting the end cysteine and phenylalanine. Only the CDR3 DNA is retained, 42 bases long and in frame from the first base. In this chain, TRBV15 is recombined with TRBJ1-5; confidence is insufficient to name the D gene. Sequencing was performed on PBMCs, taken around atezolizumab (anti-PD-L1) treatment. The TCR originated in a man aged 55-75 years with urothelial cancer. The CDR3 protein is CATSPTETRQPQHF. The bases read TGTGCCACCAGCCCCACAGAAACTCGGCAGCCCCAGCATTTT.